This TCR beta chain was obtained from a study of shared clonotypes between healthy human individuals. Notes on the study in general: Non-shared clonotypes had lower generation probabilities than those shared by all four donors.

It was approximately 0.2 ug DNA, 30,000 or so T cell genomes, that sorted-subset replicate PCRs used. Repertoires were generated with immunoSEQ multiplex PCR, while TCRdb's copy carries only in-frame clones and drops some. The table has 1.4 million or so clones, just under 99% seen once. A remark on this clone: Its target is not known.

The germline gives CDR1 MNHNY, CDR2 SVGAGI (reference sequence). This CDR3 contains 15 residues. V was cut by 5 bases and J by 3 bases, with 14 bases left in between. The clonotype was recovered from a young man in good health. The source material was naive CD4+ T cells sorted from blood. Subset indicated: CD45RA+ positively selected. V gene TRBV6-6 combines with J gene TRBJ1-5; D is possibly TRBD1 (6 bases). The CDR3 DNA reads TGTGCCAGCAGTGCCGGAAGGGGGAACAATCAGCCCCAGCATTTT. Translating gives CASSAGRGNNQPQHF.